Below, 23 T cell receptor beta chains from the same sample are listed, as sequenced in a study of sequential checkpoint blockade in melanoma. Treatment meaning: randomized to nivolumab then ipilimumab (arm A) or the reverse (arm B). The repertoire was sequenced with immunoSEQ multiplex PCR; TCRdb's copy has only in-frame clones and lacks some. The repertoire holds around 16,000 clones, with 85% to 95% as singletons. The sample in question was CD8+ T cells sorted from blood (inferred from file names), obtained from a patient given nivolumab and ipilimumab in sequence. All receptors come from a human donor with melanoma.

This clone was counted a few times. This sequence joins TRBV9 and TRBJ1-5; D uncertain. The CDR3 has 14 amino acids. The germline CDR1 and CDR2 sequences are SGDLS and YYNGEE. Between the trimmed V and J ends, which lost 2 bases and 6 bases, there was a span of 12 bases. The CDR3 loop is CASSVAGMGQPQHF. CDR3 bases: TGTGCCAGCAGCGTGGCGGGGATGGGTCAGCCCCAGCATTTT.

The chain has TRBV13 and TRBJ2-7, with D maybe TRBD1 (5 bases). The CDR3 loop spans 14 amino acids. V lost 1 base to trimming and J lost 4 bases, with 11 bases between them. Germline values: CDR1 PRHDT, CDR2 FYEKMQ (reference sequence). The DNA for the CDR3 is TGTGCCAGCAGCTTAGCGGACACAAAGTACGAGCAGTACTTC. The encoded protein is CASSLADTKYEQYF.

J is TRBJ2-7 and V is TRBV5-4; 8 nucleotides agree with TRBD2. Germline V gives CDR1 SGHNT, CDR2 YYREEE (reference sequence). The CDR3 is 14 amino acids. V lost 4 bases and J lost 2; bases outside the gene matches: 5. DNA of the CDR3: TGTGCCAGCAGCGCGGGACTAGGGCCCTACGAGCAGTACTTC. This gives the protein CASSAGLGPYEQYF.

In its sample, this clone was seen once. The V and J genes are TRBV27 and TRBJ2-7, with 8 bases identical to TRBD1. The V gene's germline CDR1 is MNHEY and CDR2 SMNVEV (reference sequence). This CDR3 spans 15 amino acids. V dropped 4 bases and J dropped 2; count of bases not matched to a gene: 7. The CDR3 sequence: CASSSGQVHTYEQYF. The CDR3 DNA reads TGTGCCAGCAGTTCGGGACAGGTCCACACCTACGAGCAGTACTTC.

The chain recombines TRBV4-3 with TRBJ1-1; D might be TRBD1 (6 bases). The CDR3 totals 16 residues. Per the germline V gene, CDR1 is LGHNA and CDR2 is YSLEER. Trimming left V 4 bases short and J 3 bases short, with 18 bases between. Here the CDR3 DNA reads TGCGCCAGCAGCCGCCGGGGGGGGGCGCGGGACACTGAAGCTTTCTTT. Translating gives CASSRRGGARDTEAFF.

V is TRBV19 and J is TRBJ1-1; 9 bases match TRBD1. Trimming at V came to 4 bases and at J to 2 bases, leaving 2 bases not matched to a gene. The germline gives CDR1 LNHDA, CDR2 SQIVND (reference sequence). The length of the CDR3 is 14 residues. This CDR3 is CASSTGQGNTEAFF. The CDR3 coding sequence is TGTGCCAGTAGTACGGGACAGGGAAACACTGAAGCTTTCTTT.

CDR3 sequence reads: CASSYRTSGEQYV. The CDR3 DNA sequence: TGTGCCAGCAGTTACCGGACTAGCGGGGAGCAGTACGTC. The chain has TRBV6-6 and TRBJ2-7; 11 bases are a match to TRBD2. V shed 2 bases and J 7 bases; nucleotides not matched to a gene: 1. The CDR3 totals 13 residues. In germline, CDR1 is MNHNY, CDR2 SVGAGI (reference sequence).

This clone was seen only a few times. V gene TRBV5-4 combines with J gene TRBJ1-3; 8 bases are a match to TRBD1. The ends lost 3 bases at V and 3 bases at J; junction bases unmatched: 5. This CDR3 contains 15 residues. Looked up from germline, CDR1 is SGHNT and CDR2 is YYREEE (reference sequence). CDR3 sequence reads: CASSSSRGLGNTIYF. The DNA for the CDR3 is TGTGCCAGCAGCTCCAGCAGGGGGCTTGGAAACACCATATATTTT.

This clone appeared once. This chain uses TRBV29-1 with TRBJ2-7; D unresolved. Trimming removed 1 base from V and 2 bases from J, with 6 bases in between. The CDR3 is 12 amino acids. The germline CDR1 and CDR2 sequences are SQVTM and ANQGSEA. In DNA form, the CDR3 reads TGCAGCGTTGAAGTTCGGGCCTACGAGCAGTACTTC. It is translated as CSVEVRAYEQYF.

V is TRBV2 and J is TRBJ1-5; possibly TRBD1 for D (5 bases). The ends were cut back, 8 bases at V and 7 bases at J, with 18 bases in the middle. The CDR3 has 14 residues. Germline CDR1 SNHLY, CDR2 FYNNEI. The CDR3 region has the DNA TGTGCCAGCGTCGGGGGAGGGCGAGGACAGCCCCAGCATTTT. It specifies CASVGGGRGQPQHF.

The chain recombines TRBV7-8 with TRBJ2-7, with D perhaps matching TRBD1 (5 bases). CDR3 length: 15 residues. Germline-derived CDR1 and CDR2 are SGHVS and FQNEAQ. V lost 0 bases and J lost 0, with 9 bases in between. CDR3 residues: CASSLASDISYEQYF. CDR3 DNA sequence: TGTGCCAGCAGCTTAGCATCGGACATCTCCTACGAGCAGTACTTC.

The chain recombines TRBV29-1 with TRBJ2-3; D is uncertain. Trimming removed 5 bases at V and 4 bases at J, with 4 bases between. CDR3 length: 10 residues. Per germline, CDR1 SQVTM and CDR2 ANQGSEA. CDR3 residues: CSVTSDTQYF. In nucleotides, the CDR3 is TGCAGCGTTACTTCAGATACGCAGTATTTT.

This chain connects TRBV7-9 to TRBJ1-2, with a tentative D call TRBD1 (5 bases). V lost 11 bases and J lost 8, with 15 bases in between. This CDR3 spans 11 amino acids. The V gene's germline CDR1 is SEHNR and CDR2 FQNEAQ (reference sequence). The CDR3 here is CASEQGKGYTF. The CDR3 DNA sequence: TGTGCCTCCGAGCAGGGAAAAGGCTACACCTTC.

The chain uses TRBV29-1 and TRBJ1-2; tentatively, D is TRBD1 (5 bases). This CDR3 comprises 15 residues. The V end was cut by 5 bases, the J end by 4 bases, with 20 bases between. CDR1 and CDR2 (germline): SQVTM, ANQGSEA. The CDR3 DNA follows: TGCAGCGTTCCCACAGGAACCCATCGGCCCTATGGCTACACCTTC. Amino acids: CSVPTGTHRPYGYTF.

This chain joins TRBV27 and TRBJ2-7; 9 bases fit TRBD2. J lost 4 bases, V lost 0 bases, and 10 bases had no gene match. Germline values: CDR1 MNHEY, CDR2 SMNVEV (reference sequence). The CDR3 consists of 17 residues. The CDR3 region is CASSLSVGSGSSYEQYF. CDR3 coding DNA: TGTGCCAGCAGTTTATCAGTGGGTAGCGGGAGCTCGTACGAGCAGTACTTC.

This clone came up once. This chain links TRBV7-6 with TRBJ2-7, with D possibly TRBD2 on 5 matching bases. The CDR3 sequence is 16 residues long. Germline assignment: CDR1 SGHVS and CDR2 FNYEAQ. V lost 5 bases, J lost 3 bases, and 20 bases lay in between. CDR3 loop: CASSPSGSSSDYEQYF. The CDR3 DNA reads TGTGCCAGCAGCCCGAGTGGGTCTAGCAGCGACTACGAGCAGTACTTC. Supplemented by reference TRBV7-6 and TRBJ2-7, the full variable domain reads GAGVSQSPRYKVTKRGQDVALRCDPISGHVSLYWYRQALGQGPEFLTYFNYEAQQDKSGLPNDRFSAERPEGSISTLTIQRTEQRDSAMYRCASSPSGSSSDYEQYFGPGTRLTVT.

This clone came up once. The CDR3 region is CASSLGGDKSEKLFF. The DNA of the CDR3 is TGTGCCAGCAGCTTAGGGGGGGACAAATCGGAAAAACTGTTTTTT. The chain carries TRBV13 and TRBJ1-4; the D gene is possibly TRBD1 (6 bases). CDR1 and CDR2 (germline): PRHDT, FYEKMQ (reference sequence). Trimming pared 0 bases from V and 8 bases from J, leaving 13 bases between. The CDR3 loop spans 15 amino acids. Drawing the rest from reference TRBV13 and TRBJ1-4, the complete variable domain is AAGVIQSPRHLIKEKRETATLKCYPIPRHDTVYWYQQGPGQDPQFLISFYEKMQSDKGSIPDRFSAQQFSDYHSELNMSSLELGDSALYFCASSLGGDKSEKLFFGSGTQLSVL.

The chain couples TRBV10-2 to TRBJ2-7; D perhaps matches TRBD2 (5 bases). V was pared by 8 bases and J by 1 base, with 9 bases between. CDR1 and CDR2 (germline): WSHSY, SAAADI. The CDR3 is 12 residues long. CDR3 bases: TGCGCCAGCGGCAGCGGTTCCTACGAGCAGTACTTC. Encoded protein: CASGSGSYEQYF.

This clone was detected only once. The chain is built from TRBV28 and TRBJ1-5; no firm D call. The CDR3 is 16 residues long. The V gene lost 8 bases and the J gene lost 0 bases, with 17 bases spanning the gap. Per the germline V gene, CDR1 is MDHEN and CDR2 is SYDVKM. The CDR3 sequence is CASRMLQDLSNQPQHF. As DNA, the CDR3 is TGTGCCAGCCGAATGCTTCAGGATCTTAGCAATCAGCCCCAGCATTTT.

The rearrangement joins TRBV5-6 to TRBJ2-7, with 8 bases lining up with TRBD1. Germline trimming cut 0 bases from V and 9 bases from J; bases unmatched to any gene: 17. This CDR3 contains 17 residues. Germline V gene sequence: CDR1 SGHDT, CDR2 YYEEEE. CDR3 coding DNA: TGTGCCAGCAGCTTGGAAGGGACAGGCCAAACCCTAGGGGTGCAGTACGTC. It encodes CASSLEGTGQTLGVQYV.

The chain is built from TRBV27 and TRBJ2-1; a possible D gene is TRBD2 (5 bases). The CDR3 sequence is 12 residues long. Germline assignment: CDR1 MNHEY and CDR2 SMNVEV (reference sequence). V gave up 6 bases and J gave up 8 bases, with 11 bases separating them. CDR3 in DNA: TGTGCCAGCAGAACTAGTAGCTATGAGCAGTTCTTC. Translation gives CASRTSSYEQFF.

This clone has more than one count but fewer than ten. The V gene is TRBV7-2, the J gene TRBJ1-6; the D gene is possibly TRBD1 (5 bases). This CDR3 comprises 13 residues. CDR1 and CDR2 from the germline V gene are SGHTA and FQGNSA. V gave up 3 bases and J gave up 9 bases, with 9 bases separating them. The CDR3 region has the DNA TGTGCCAGCAGCTTGGGGGGAAGTTCACCCCTCCACTTT. Amino acid sequence: CASSLGGSSPLHF.

This sequence joins TRBV13 and TRBJ2-7; 14 nucleotides align to TRBD2. The CDR3 runs 17 residues. With V trimmed by 5 bases and J by 5 bases, 11 bases remained unmatched. The germline V gene has CDR1 PRHDT and CDR2 FYEKMQ (reference sequence). In DNA form, the CDR3 reads TGTGCCAGCAGCAAAAGACTAGCGGGAGGGCCCATCCACGAGCAGTACTTC. It codes for CASSKRLAGGPIHEQYF.